Each of the 27 T cell receptor beta chains below was sequenced from the same sample in a study of blood T cell repertoires in COVID-19. Generated by immunoSEQ multiplex PCR, the TCRdb table keeps only in-frame clones and is missing some. The sample comprises 120,000 or so clones, under 80% of which are singletons, and under 3% rests with the top ten. The sample comprised peripheral blood. All receptors come from a man aged 65-85 years with acute or convalescent COVID-19.

V is TRBV12-3 or TRBV12-4 and J is TRBJ1-4, with D hard to call. This CDR3 contains 12 residues. The V and J ends lost 2 bases and 8 bases respectively, with 6 bases between them. CDR3 coding DNA: TGTGCCAGCAGTTTATGGGAGGAAAAACTGTTTTTT. Translating it yields CASSLWEEKLFF.

The CDR3: CASSSSSGGLSYEQYF. CDR3 DNA sequence: TGTGCCAGCAGCTCTTCTAGCGGGGGGCTCTCCTACGAGCAGTACTTC. J is TRBJ2-7 and V is TRBV7-2, with TRBD2 matching over 11 bases. This CDR3 has 16 residues. The V gene's germline CDR1 is SGHTA and CDR2 FQGNSA. The V segment lost 4 bases and the J segment 0 bases; nucleotides outside the gene matches: 5.

This clone has just one count. The CDR3 here is CASSSEVGQGGGTEAFF. Here the CDR3 DNA reads TGCGCCAGCAGCTCTGAAGTGGGACAGGGAGGCGGCACTGAAGCTTTCTTT. The chain carries TRBV5-1 and TRBJ1-1; 9 nucleotides match TRBD1. Germline V gene sequence: CDR1 SGHRS, CDR2 YFSETQ. V lost 3 bases and J lost 4; bases outside the gene matches: 13. The CDR3 loop spans 17 amino acids.

The table lists this clone with a few counts. The chain recombines TRBV7-8 with TRBJ2-7; weak D call: TRBD1 (6 bases). V lost 5 bases and J lost 2, with 10 bases in between. This CDR3 spans 13 amino acids. Germline loops: CDR1 SGHVS, CDR2 FQNEAQ. CDR3 DNA sequence: TGTGCCAGCAGCATTACAGGGACCTACGAGCAGTACTTC. Translating it yields CASSITGTYEQYF.

Concerning this clone itself: A read error may produce the germline difference seen at one junction end. This chain joins TRBV20-1 and TRBJ2-3, with a tentative D call TRBD2 (6 bases). Germline assignment: CDR1 DFQATT and CDR2 SNEGSKA (reference sequence). There are 10 residues in the CDR3. CDR3 amino acids: CSARDGRDFF. In DNA, the CDR3 is TGCAGTGCTAGAGATGGTAGGGACTTCTTT.

CDR3 coding DNA: TGTGCCAGCAGTGAATTTGGACAGGGCATCTCCTACGAGCAGTACTTC. Translation gives CASSEFGQGISYEQYF. This chain links TRBV2 with TRBJ2-7, with 8 bases identical to TRBD1. Trimming removed 2 bases from V and 0 bases from J; junction bases left unmatched: 6. Germline CDR1 reads SNHLY; CDR2 reads FYNNEI. The CDR3 length is 16 residues.

The chain is built from TRBV7-2 and TRBJ2-7; 11 nucleotides line up with TRBD1. Germline CDR1 and CDR2: SGHTA and FQGNSA. CDR3 size: 16 residues. V lost 5 bases, J lost 5 bases, and 11 bases stayed unmatched. The CDR3 is CASSISGTGGFNEQYF. Here the CDR3 DNA reads TGTGCCAGCAGCATTTCCGGGACAGGGGGGTTTAACGAGCAGTACTTC.

The rearrangement links TRBV6-4 to TRBJ1-2; D is uncertain. From germline, CDR1 is MRHNA and CDR2 SNTAGT. This CDR3 region has 11 residues. Trimming took 6 bases from V and 5 from J, leaving 7 bases between them. The CDR3 DNA sequence: TGTGCCAGCAGCGATCGGTATGGCTACACCTTC. It encodes CASSDRYGYTF.

This chain connects TRBV10-2 to TRBJ2-5; TRBD2 is a possible D gene (7 bases). Germline lookup yields CDR1 WSHSY and CDR2 SAAADI. V was trimmed by 2 bases and J by 5 bases, leaving 15 bases between them. The CDR3 length is 15 residues. CDR3 residues: CASSEGRGARETQYF. CDR3 bases: TGCGCCAGCAGTGAGGGTCGGGGGGCACGGGAGACCCAGTACTTC.

The gene calls are TRBV24-1 and TRBJ2-1; TRBD2 agrees at 12 bases. Germline CDR1 and CDR2: KGHDR and SFDVKD. There are 20 residues in the CDR3. V lost 4 bases to trimming and J lost 0 bases; unmatched junction nucleotides: 12. CDR3 in amino acids: CATSEMTGTSGRSSYNEQFF. The CDR3 DNA is TGTGCCACCAGTGAAATGACCGGGACTAGCGGGCGAAGCTCCTACAATGAGCAGTTCTTC.

The J gene is TRBJ1-1, the V gene TRBV2; 8 nucleotides match TRBD1. The germline CDR1 and CDR2 sequences are SNHLY and FYNNEI. Trimming took 6 bases from V and 5 from J; bases not matched to a gene: 8. This CDR3 is 14 amino acids long. CDR3 DNA sequence: TGTGCCAGCAGAATCCAGGGGGCGGGAACTGAAGCTTTCTTT. Translated: CASRIQGAGTEAFF.

The chain couples TRBV5-1 to TRBJ1-4; D might be TRBD1 (6 bases). Germline loops: CDR1 SGHRS, CDR2 YFSETQ. The ends were cut back, 0 bases at V and 6 bases at J, with 15 bases in the middle. The CDR3 runs 16 residues. The CDR3 is CASSLASGARDEKLFF. In DNA, the CDR3 is TGCGCCAGCAGCTTGGCCTCAGGGGCTCGCGATGAAAAACTGTTTTTT.

This clone has just a few counts. One junction end does not reproduce the germline sequence, and a read error may be involved. The chain recombines TRBV7-2 with TRBJ1-2; D uncertain. Germline V gene sequence: CDR1 SGHTA, CDR2 FQGNSA. The CDR3 extends over 13 amino acids. The CDR3 sequence: CASSSPGSYRYTF. CDR3 nucleotide sequence: TGTGCCAGCAGCTCACCCGGGAGCTATCGCTACACCTTC.

V is TRBV7-9 and J is TRBJ1-2; 7 bases are shared with TRBD1. V lost 5 bases and J lost 7; bases outside the gene matches: 10. Germline CDR1 and CDR2: SEHNR and FQNEAQ (reference sequence). CDR3 length equals 14 residues. Written as DNA, the CDR3 is TGTGCCAGCAGCACGGGACAGAGGCTGGGTGGCTACACCTTC. Translation: CASSTGQRLGGYTF.

This chain uses TRBV27 with TRBJ1-6, with unresolved D. This CDR3 is 12 amino acids long. The germline CDR1 and CDR2 sequences are MNHEY and SMNVEV (reference sequence). Trimming shortened V by 5 bases and J by 10 bases, and 9 bases separated the two germline ends. CDR3 sequence (DNA): TGTGCCAGCAGTGCGAGGGCCTCACCCCTCCACTTT. Translating it yields CASSARASPLHF.

The genes are TRBV6-5 and TRBJ2-7, with 7 bases matching TRBD1. This CDR3 region has 14 residues. The junction had 10 bases not matched to a gene; V was cut back by 7 bases and J by 4 bases. The germline V gene encodes CDR1 MNHEY and CDR2 SVGAGI. CDR3 loop: CASISGTDFYEQYF. For the CDR3, the DNA is TGTGCCAGCATTTCCGGGACAGACTTTTACGAGCAGTACTTC.

The chain couples TRBV5-1 to TRBJ1-1, with unresolved D. Germline CDR1 reads SGHRS; CDR2 reads YFSETQ. This CDR3 comprises 15 residues. V lost 7 bases to trimming and J lost 0 bases, with 16 bases between them. CDR3 nucleotide sequence: TGCGCCAGCGGAGAAAACCCAGCTATGAACACTGAAGCTTTCTTT. It is translated as CASGENPAMNTEAFF. Complete variable domain (other parts from reference TRBV5-1 and TRBJ1-1): KAGVTQTPRYLIKTRGQQVTLSCSPISGHRSVSWYQQTPGQGLQFLFEYFSETQRNKGNFPGRFSGRQFSNSRSEMNVSTLELGDSALYLCASGENPAMNTEAFFGQGTRLTVV.

The V gene is TRBV7-8, the J gene TRBJ1-5; a weak D match, TRBD1 (5 bases). Germline V gene data show CDR1 as SGHVS and CDR2 as FQNEAQ. The V end was cut by 4 bases, the J end by 1 base, with 11 bases between. The CDR3 sequence is 15 residues long. The CDR3 DNA follows: TGTGCCAGCAGCTCCCTCCGACAGAGCAATCAGCCCCAGCATTTT. It codes for CASSSLRQSNQPQHF.

The chain uses TRBV11-2 and TRBJ2-6; 13 bases are shared with TRBD2. The length of the CDR3 is 19 residues. Unmatched junction bases numbered 7, after V lost 5 bases and J lost 0 bases. Germline assignment: CDR1 SGHAT and CDR2 FQNNGV. As DNA, the CDR3 is TGTGCCAGCAGCGCCAGACTAGCGGGGGGAAACTCTGGGGCCAACGTCCTGACTTTC. Translation: CASSARLAGGNSGANVLTF.

The chain combines TRBV29-1 with TRBJ2-7; 9 nucleotides match TRBD1. This CDR3 contains 13 residues. Per germline, CDR1 SQVTM and CDR2 ANQGSEA. V lost 7 bases, J lost 3 bases, and 7 bases stayed unmatched. The CDR3 reads CSGGNRGLYEQYF. The CDR3 DNA reads TGCAGCGGAGGAAACAGGGGGCTCTACGAGCAGTACTTC.

V usage is TRBV18 and J usage is TRBJ1-3; D remains ambiguous. With 3 bases removed from V and 4 bases from J, the gap between germline ends came to 16 bases. The CDR3 length is 16 residues. Germline-derived CDR1 and CDR2 are KGHSH and LQKENI. This CDR3 is CASSPYSLSPGNTIYF. Written as DNA, the CDR3 is TGTGCCAGCTCACCGTACTCACTCTCCCCGGGAAACACCATATATTTT.

CDR3 sequence (DNA): TGTGCCAGCAGTCCTAGGACTTCCCTGACTGGAAACACCATATATTTT. Its translation: CASSPRTSLTGNTIYF. The chain carries TRBV3-1 (or the pseudogene TRBV3-2) and TRBJ1-3; D remains ambiguous. The CDR3 has 16 amino acids. Trimming stripped 6 bases from V and 2 bases from J, with 17 bases between. From germline, CDR1 is LGHDT and CDR2 YNNKEL (reference sequence).

This clone turned up a few times. The chain has TRBV6-5 and TRBJ2-7; 9 nucleotides agree with TRBD1. This CDR3 has 15 residues. The ends lost 5 bases at V and 3 bases at J; junction bases unmatched: 8. CDR1 MNHEY and CDR2 SVGAGI come from the germline V gene. In DNA, the CDR3 is TGTGCCAGCAGTCCAGGGGACAGGGTGATCTACGAGCAGTACTTC. Translating gives CASSPGDRVIYEQYF.

This clone was seen only a few times. The gene calls are TRBV4-2 and TRBJ1-2; a possible D gene is TRBD1 (5 bases). V was cut by 2 bases and J by 4 bases, with 8 bases left in between. The CDR3 sequence is 13 residues long. Germline values: CDR1 LGHNA, CDR2 YNFKEQ. CDR3 coding DNA: TGTGCCAGCAGCCAACAGGGCCTCTATGGCTACACCTTC. It specifies CASSQQGLYGYTF.

The chain links TRBV11-2 to TRBJ2-5, with D unclear. Looked up from germline, CDR1 is SGHAT and CDR2 is FQNNGV. This CDR3 region has 12 residues. The V and J ends lost 4 bases and 4 bases respectively, with 7 bases between them. CDR3 nucleotides: TGTGCCAGCAGCTACGCGAGAGAGACCCAGTACTTC. As protein: CASSYARETQYF.

This sequence joins TRBV5-1 and TRBJ1-1, with 8 bases matching TRBD1. CDR3 length: 14 residues. J lost 7 bases, V lost 5 bases, and 10 bases had no gene match. Germline values: CDR1 SGHRS, CDR2 YFSETQ. CDR3 loop: CASSFPQDRGEAFF. CDR3 sequence (DNA): TGCGCCAGCAGTTTCCCACAAGACAGGGGTGAAGCTTTCTTT.

The gene calls are TRBV6-2 or TRBV6-3 and TRBJ2-4; 8 positions agree with TRBD1. V lost 5 bases and J lost 6; bases outside the gene matches: 9. Per the germline V gene, CDR1 is MNHEY and CDR2 is SVGEGT. This CDR3 contains 15 residues. CDR3 DNA sequence: TGTGCCAGCAGTGAGATAAAGACAGGGGTAAACATTCAGTACTTC. It specifies CASSEIKTGVNIQYF.